What follows is one T cell receptor (beta chain) and its context. The data originate from a study of T cells after posttransplantation cyclophosphamide. CDR3 size: 14 residues. V dropped 6 bases and J dropped 7 bases, with 16 bases sitting between them. CDR1 and CDR2 (germline): MDHEN, SYDVKM. Only in-frame clones appear in the TCRdb table, and some are missing; sequencing was by immunoSEQ multiplex PCR. Counted here are about 21,000 clones, approximately 98% occurring once; the ten biggest clones make up 0.1% to 0.15%. The sequenced material came from naive CD8+ T cells sorted from PBMCs. This sequence was found in a man aged 35 to 55 in good health, CMV-negative, and a related stem cell transplant donor. The chain employs TRBV28 and TRBJ1-5, with D possibly matching TRBD1 (5 bases). The CDR3 coding sequence is TGTGCCAGCAGAATTTATCAGGGAAGGCAGCCCCAGCATTTT. It is translated as CASRIYQGRQPQHF.